The following is a T cell receptor beta chain sequence with its context. This sample stems from a study of T cell changes during pregnancy in multiple sclerosis. TCRdb's table, derived via immunoSEQ multiplex PCR, lists solely in-frame clones and lacks some. The sample lists over 90,000 clones, 92% seen once, with 0.75% to 0.95% in the top ten. Germline loops: CDR1 SGHRS, CDR2 YFSETQ. The CDR3 length is 15 residues. The ends were cut back, 0 bases at V and 4 bases at J, with 13 bases in the middle. The TCR comes from a female donor with multiple sclerosis, enrolled in a pregnancy study. This specimen was peripheral blood, taken after pregnancy. The chain recombines TRBV5-1 with TRBJ1-1, with no clear D. CDR3 sequence (DNA): TGCGCCAGCAGCTTGGAAAGGAGTGATTTCACTGAAGCTTTCTTT. Amino acids: CASSLERSDFTEAFF.